These 5 T cell receptor beta chains share one sample of origin, sequenced in a study of shared clonotypes between healthy human individuals. Some clones are missing from TCRdb's copy, which holds only in-frame ones; the method was immunoSEQ multiplex PCR. The sample shows around 1,900,000 clones, around 93% of them seen only once. Selected positively for CCR7 and CD45RO-negative, naive CD8 cells excluded terminally differentiated effector memory CD45RA+ cells. The sample taken for sequencing was naive CD8+ T cells from PBMCs. These receptors came from a man aged 18 to 35 in good health. Some clones in this sample may be carry-over from other donors' samples.

In this sample, this clone turned up a few times. The chain couples TRBV10-3 to TRBJ1-5; D gene unclear. This CDR3 has 11 amino acids. Germline V CDR1 and CDR2: ENHRY, SYGVKD. V lost 4 bases, J lost 2 bases, and 0 bases lay in between. In DNA form, the CDR3 reads TGTGCCATCAGTGGCAATCAGCCCCAGCATTTT. Its protein is CAISGNQPQHF.

The chain recombines TRBV28 with TRBJ2-2; either TRBD1 or TRBD2 may fit D (5 bases each). Deletions cut 6 bases from V and 3 bases from J, with 14 bases between. The CDR3 runs 15 residues. Per germline, CDR1 MDHEN and CDR2 SYDVKM. CDR3 sequence: CASSRGVRDTGELFF. The DNA for the CDR3 is TGTGCCAGCAGCCGAGGGGTTAGGGACACCGGGGAGCTGTTTTTT.

This clone was recorded once. The chain recombines TRBV27 with TRBJ2-7; D may be TRBD2 (6 bases). Trimming took 7 bases from V and 4 from J, leaving 17 bases between them. The CDR3 runs to 14 residues. The germline gives CDR1 MNHEY, CDR2 SMNVEV (reference sequence). In nucleotides, the CDR3 is TGTGCCAGCAAAATGGGGGGTTTCGGGTACGAGCAGTACTTC. It yields the protein CASKMGGFGYEQYF.

The table lists this clone with a count of one. The sample has other DNA sequences that encode this CDR3 too. The J gene is TRBJ2-7, the V gene TRBV6-6; D ambiguous. The germline V gene encodes CDR1 MNHNY and CDR2 SVGAGI (reference sequence). There are 13 residues in the CDR3. V was clipped by 4 bases and J by 3 bases, with 10 bases between them. The CDR3: CASSSTDGYEQYF. Here the CDR3 DNA reads TGTGCCAGCAGTTCTACGGACGGCTACGAGCAGTACTTC.

Note on this clone: Other DNA sequences within the sample encode an identical CDR3. The chain combines TRBV7-9 with TRBJ1-2, with TRBD1 identical over 8 bases. The trim removed 5 bases at V and 6 bases at J, leaving 5 bases unmatched. Germline V gene sequence: CDR1 SEHNR, CDR2 FQNEAQ (reference sequence). The CDR3 consists of 13 residues. The CDR3 sequence: CASSLGQGNGYTF. CDR3 DNA sequence: TGTGCCAGCAGCCTAGGACAGGGTAATGGCTACACCTTC.